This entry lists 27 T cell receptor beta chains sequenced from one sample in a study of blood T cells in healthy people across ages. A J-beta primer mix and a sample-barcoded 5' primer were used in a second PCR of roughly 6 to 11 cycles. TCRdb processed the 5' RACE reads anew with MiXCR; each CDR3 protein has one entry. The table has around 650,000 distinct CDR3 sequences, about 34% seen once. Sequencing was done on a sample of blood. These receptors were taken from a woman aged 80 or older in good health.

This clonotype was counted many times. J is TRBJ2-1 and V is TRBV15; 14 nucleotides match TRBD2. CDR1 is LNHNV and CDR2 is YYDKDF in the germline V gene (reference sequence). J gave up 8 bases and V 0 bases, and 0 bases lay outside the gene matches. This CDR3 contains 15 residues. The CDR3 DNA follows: TGTGCCACCAGCAGAGAGGGACTAGCGGGGGATGAGCAGTTCTTC. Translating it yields CATSREGLAGDEQFF.

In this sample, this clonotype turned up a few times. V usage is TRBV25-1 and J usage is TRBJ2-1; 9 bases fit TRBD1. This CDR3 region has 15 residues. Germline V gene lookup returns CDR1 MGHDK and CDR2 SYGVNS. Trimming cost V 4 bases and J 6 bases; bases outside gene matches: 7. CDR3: CASSARDRDSNEQFF. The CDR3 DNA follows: TGTGCCAGCAGTGCCCGGGACAGGGATTCCAATGAGCAGTTCTTC.

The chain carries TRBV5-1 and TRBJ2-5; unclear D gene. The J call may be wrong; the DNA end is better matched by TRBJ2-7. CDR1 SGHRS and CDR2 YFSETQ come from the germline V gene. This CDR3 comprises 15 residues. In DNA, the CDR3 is TGCGCCAGCAGCTTGGCTTTAAAGGTAGGATACGAGCAGTACTTC. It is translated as CASSLALKVGYEQYF.

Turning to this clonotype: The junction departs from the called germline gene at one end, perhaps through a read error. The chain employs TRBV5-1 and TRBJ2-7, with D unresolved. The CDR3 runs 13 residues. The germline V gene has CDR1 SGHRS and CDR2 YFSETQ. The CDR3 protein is CASGLDGTYEQYF. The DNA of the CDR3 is TGCGCCAGCGGCTTGGACGGTACCTACGAGCAGTACTTC.

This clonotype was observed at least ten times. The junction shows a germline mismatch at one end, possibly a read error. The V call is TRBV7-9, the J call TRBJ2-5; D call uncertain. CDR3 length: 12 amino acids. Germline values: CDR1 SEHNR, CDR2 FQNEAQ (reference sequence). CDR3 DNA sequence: TGTGCCAGCAACTTAATGGGAGAGACCCAGTACTTC. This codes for CASNLMGETQYF.

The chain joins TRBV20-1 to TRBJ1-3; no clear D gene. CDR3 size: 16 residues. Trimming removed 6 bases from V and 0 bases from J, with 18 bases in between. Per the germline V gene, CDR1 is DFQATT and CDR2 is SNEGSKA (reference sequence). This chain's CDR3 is CSATPRQLSSGNTIYF. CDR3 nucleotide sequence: TGCAGTGCCACCCCCCGGCAGTTAAGCTCTGGAAACACCATATATTTT.

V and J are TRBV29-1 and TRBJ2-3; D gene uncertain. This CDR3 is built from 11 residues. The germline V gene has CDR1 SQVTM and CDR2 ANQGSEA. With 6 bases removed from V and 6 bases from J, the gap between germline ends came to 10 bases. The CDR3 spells CSVVARDTQYF. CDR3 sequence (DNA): TGCAGCGTCGTTGCCAGGGATACGCAGTATTTT.

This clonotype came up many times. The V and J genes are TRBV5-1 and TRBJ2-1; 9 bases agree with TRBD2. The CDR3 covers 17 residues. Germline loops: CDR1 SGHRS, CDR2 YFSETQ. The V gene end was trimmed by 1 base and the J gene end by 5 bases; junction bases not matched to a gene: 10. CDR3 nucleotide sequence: TGCGCCAGCAGCTTGAGTAGACTAGCGGACATCCACAATGAGCAGTTCTTC. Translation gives CASSLSRLADIHNEQFF.

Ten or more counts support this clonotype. The CDR3 DNA follows: TGCGCCAGCAGCTTGGGTGGGACCGGTGGGAACACTGAAGCTTTCTTT. Translated, it gives CASSLGGTGGNTEAFF. The rearrangement joins TRBV5-1 to TRBJ1-1; TRBD1 is a possible D gene (5 bases). Trimming took 0 bases from V and 1 from J, leaving 13 bases between them. From germline, CDR1 is SGHRS and CDR2 YFSETQ. CDR3 size: 16 residues.

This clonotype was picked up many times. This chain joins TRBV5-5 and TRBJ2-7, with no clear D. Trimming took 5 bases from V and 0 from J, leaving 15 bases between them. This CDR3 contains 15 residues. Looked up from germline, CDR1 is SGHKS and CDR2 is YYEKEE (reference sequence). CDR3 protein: CASRPTPWSSYEQYF. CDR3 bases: TGTGCCAGCAGACCAACACCCTGGAGCTCCTACGAGCAGTACTTC.

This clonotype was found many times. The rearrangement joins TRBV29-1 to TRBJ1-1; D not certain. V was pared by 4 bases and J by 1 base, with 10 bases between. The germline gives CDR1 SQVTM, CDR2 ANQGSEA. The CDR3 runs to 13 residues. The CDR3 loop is CSVGVLQNTEAFF. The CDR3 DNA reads TGCAGCGTTGGGGTCTTACAGAACACTGAAGCTTTCTTT.

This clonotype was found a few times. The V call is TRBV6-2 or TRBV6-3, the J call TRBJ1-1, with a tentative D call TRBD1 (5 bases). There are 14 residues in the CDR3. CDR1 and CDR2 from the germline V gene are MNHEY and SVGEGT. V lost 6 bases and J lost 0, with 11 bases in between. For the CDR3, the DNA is TGTGCCAGCAGCCAGGGATTTATGAACACTGAAGCTTTCTTT. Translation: CASSQGFMNTEAFF.

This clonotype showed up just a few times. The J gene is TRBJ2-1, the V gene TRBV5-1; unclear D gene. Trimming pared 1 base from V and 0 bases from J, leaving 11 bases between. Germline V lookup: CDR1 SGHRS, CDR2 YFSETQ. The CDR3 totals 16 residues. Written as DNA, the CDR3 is TGCGCCAGCAGCTTGAGGTCCTCTAGCTCCTACAATGAGCAGTTCTTC. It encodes CASSLRSSSSYNEQFF.

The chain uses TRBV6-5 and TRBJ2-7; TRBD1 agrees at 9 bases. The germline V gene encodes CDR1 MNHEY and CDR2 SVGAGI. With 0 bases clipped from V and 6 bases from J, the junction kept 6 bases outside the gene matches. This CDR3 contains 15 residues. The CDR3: CASSYSRTGAAEQYF. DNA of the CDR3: TGTGCCAGCAGTTACTCAAGGACAGGGGCGGCCGAGCAGTACTTC.

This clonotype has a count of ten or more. This CDR3 reads CSARTGLTGGTDTQYF. In DNA form, the CDR3 reads TGCAGTGCCCGGACAGGTTTAACAGGGGGCACAGATACGCAGTATTTT. The chain couples TRBV20-1 to TRBJ2-3; TRBD1 aligns across 7 bases. With 6 bases clipped from V and 1 base from J, the junction kept 13 bases outside the gene matches. The CDR3 covers 16 residues. CDR1 DFQATT and CDR2 SNEGSKA come from the germline V gene (reference sequence).

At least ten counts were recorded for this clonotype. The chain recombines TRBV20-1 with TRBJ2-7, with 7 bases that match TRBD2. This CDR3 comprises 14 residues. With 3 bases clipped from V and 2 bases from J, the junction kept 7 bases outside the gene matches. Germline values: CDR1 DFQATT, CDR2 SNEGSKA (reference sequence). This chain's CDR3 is CSARPAGNAYEQYF. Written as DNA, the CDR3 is TGCAGTGCTAGGCCAGCGGGGAACGCCTACGAGCAGTACTTC.

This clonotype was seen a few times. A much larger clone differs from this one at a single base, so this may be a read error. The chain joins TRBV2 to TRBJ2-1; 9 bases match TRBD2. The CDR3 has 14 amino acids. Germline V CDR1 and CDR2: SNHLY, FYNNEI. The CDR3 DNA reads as TGTGCCGGCAGTGAACTAGCGGGTTACAATGAGCAGTTCTTC. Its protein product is CAGSELAGYNEQFF.

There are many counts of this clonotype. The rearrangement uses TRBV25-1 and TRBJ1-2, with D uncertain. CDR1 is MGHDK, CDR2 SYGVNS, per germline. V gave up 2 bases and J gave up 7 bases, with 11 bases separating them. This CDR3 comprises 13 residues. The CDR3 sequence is CASSEAAAGGYTF. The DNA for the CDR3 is TGTGCCAGCAGTGAAGCGGCAGCTGGTGGCTACACCTTC.

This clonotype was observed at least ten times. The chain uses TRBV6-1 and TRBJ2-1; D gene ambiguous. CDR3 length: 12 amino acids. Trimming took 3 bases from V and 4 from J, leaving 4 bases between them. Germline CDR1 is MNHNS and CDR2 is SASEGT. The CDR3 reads CASSESYNEQFF. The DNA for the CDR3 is TGTGCCAGCAGTGAGTCATACAATGAGCAGTTCTTC.

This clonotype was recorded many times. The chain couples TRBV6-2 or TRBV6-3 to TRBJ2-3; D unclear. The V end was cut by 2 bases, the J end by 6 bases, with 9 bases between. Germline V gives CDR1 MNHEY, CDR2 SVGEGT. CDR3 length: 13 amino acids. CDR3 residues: CASSYPLEDTQYF. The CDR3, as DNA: TGTGCCAGCAGTTACCCTCTAGAGGATACGCAGTATTTT.

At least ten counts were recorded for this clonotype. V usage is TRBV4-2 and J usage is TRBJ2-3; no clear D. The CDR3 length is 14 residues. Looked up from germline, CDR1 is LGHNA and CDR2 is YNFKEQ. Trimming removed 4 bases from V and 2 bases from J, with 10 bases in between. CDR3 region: CASSPSTVTDTQYF. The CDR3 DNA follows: TGTGCCAGCAGCCCTTCAACAGTCACAGATACGCAGTATTTT.

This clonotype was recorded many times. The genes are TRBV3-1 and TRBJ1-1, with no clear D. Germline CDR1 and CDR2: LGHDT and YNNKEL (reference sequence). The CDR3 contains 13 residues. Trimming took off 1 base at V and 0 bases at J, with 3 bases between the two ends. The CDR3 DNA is TGTGCCAGCAGCCAAGTACTGAACACTGAAGCTTTCTTT. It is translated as CASSQVLNTEAFF.

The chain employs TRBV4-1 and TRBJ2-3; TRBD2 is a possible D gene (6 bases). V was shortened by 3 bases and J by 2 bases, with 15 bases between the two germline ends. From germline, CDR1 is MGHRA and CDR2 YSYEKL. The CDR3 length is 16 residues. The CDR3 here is CASSQISGLDTDTQYF. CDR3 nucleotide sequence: TGCGCCAGCAGCCAGATATCGGGACTCGACACAGATACGCAGTATTTT.

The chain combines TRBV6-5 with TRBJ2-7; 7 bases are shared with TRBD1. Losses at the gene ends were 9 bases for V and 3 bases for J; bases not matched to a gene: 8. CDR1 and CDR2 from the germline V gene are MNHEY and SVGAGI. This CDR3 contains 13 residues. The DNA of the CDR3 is TGTGCCAGATCAACGGGACAGTACTACGAGCAGTACTTC. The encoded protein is CARSTGQYYEQYF.

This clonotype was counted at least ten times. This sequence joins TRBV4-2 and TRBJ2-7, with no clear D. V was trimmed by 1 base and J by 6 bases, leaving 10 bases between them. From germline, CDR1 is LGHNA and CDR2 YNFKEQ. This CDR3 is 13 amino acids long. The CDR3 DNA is TGTGCCAGCAGCCAAGTTCAACGAGGCGAGCAGTACTTC. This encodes CASSQVQRGEQYF.

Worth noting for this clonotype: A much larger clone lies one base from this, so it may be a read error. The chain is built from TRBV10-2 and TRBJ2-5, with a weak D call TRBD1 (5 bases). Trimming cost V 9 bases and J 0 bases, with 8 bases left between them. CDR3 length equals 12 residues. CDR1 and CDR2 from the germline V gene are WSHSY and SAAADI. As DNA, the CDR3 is TGCGCCAGGGGGCTTCACCAAGAGACCCAGTACTTC. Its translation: CARGLHQETQYF.

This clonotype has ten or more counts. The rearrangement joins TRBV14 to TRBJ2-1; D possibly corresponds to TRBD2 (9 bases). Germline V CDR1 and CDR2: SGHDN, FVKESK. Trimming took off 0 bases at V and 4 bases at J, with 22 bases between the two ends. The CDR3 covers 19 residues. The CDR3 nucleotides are TGTGCCAGCAGCCAAGATGTAGGACAGGGCCTAGCGGGGTACAATGAGCAGTTCTTC. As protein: CASSQDVGQGLAGYNEQFF.